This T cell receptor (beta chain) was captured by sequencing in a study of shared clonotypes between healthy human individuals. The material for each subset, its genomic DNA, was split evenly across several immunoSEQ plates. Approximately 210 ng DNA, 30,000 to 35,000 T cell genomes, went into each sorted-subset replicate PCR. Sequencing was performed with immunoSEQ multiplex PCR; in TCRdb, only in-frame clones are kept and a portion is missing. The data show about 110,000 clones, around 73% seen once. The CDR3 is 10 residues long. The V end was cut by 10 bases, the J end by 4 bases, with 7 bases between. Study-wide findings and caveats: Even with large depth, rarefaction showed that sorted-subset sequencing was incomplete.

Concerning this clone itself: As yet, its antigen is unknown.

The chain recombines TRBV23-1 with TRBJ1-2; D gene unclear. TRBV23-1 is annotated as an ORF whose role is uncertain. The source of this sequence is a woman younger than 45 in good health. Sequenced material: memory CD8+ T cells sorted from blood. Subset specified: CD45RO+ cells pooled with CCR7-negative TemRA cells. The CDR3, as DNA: TGCGCCATCTACTCCTATGGCTACACCTTC. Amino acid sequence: CAIYSYGYTF.